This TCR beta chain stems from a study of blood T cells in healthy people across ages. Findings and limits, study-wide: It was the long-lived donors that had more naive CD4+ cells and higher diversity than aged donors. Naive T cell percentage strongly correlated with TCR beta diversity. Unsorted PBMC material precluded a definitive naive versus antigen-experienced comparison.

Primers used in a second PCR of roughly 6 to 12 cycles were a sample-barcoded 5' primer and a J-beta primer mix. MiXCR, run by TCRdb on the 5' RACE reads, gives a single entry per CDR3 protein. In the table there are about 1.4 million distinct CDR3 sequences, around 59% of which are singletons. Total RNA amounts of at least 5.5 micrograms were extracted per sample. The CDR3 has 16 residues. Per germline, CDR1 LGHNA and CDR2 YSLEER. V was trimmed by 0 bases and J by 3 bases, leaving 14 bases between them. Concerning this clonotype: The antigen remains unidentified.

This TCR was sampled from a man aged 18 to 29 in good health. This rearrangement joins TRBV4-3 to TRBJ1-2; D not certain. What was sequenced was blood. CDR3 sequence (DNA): TGCGCCAGCAGCCAAGAAGAGACGGGTATCGACTATGGCTACACCTTC. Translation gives CASSQEETGIDYGYTF.